This passage covers 9 T cell receptor beta chains from one sample sequenced in a study of circulating and synovial CD4+ cells in juvenile arthritis. Using immunoSEQ multiplex PCR, the repertoire was profiled, and TCRdb retains in-frame clones only, with some absent. The sample yields tens of thousands of clones, roughly 95% seen once. Sequenced input: CD4+ T cells from blood. The receptor source for this set is a human donor with juvenile idiopathic arthritis.

The chain uses TRBV19 and TRBJ1-2, with D possibly being TRBD1 (6 bases). In germline, CDR1 is LNHDA, CDR2 SQIVND (reference sequence). CDR3 length: 15 residues. The V end lost 1 base, the J end lost 2 bases, and 11 bases lay between the germline ends. The CDR3 region is CASSIAQGINYGYTF. The CDR3 DNA reads as TGTGCCAGTAGTATAGCACAGGGAATCAACTATGGCTACACCTTC.

This chain connects TRBV30 to TRBJ1-2, with 9 bases identical to TRBD1. Losses at the gene ends were 5 bases for V and 8 bases for J; bases not matched to a gene: 12. The length of the CDR3 is 14 residues. Germline-derived CDR1 and CDR2 are GTSNPN and SVGIG (reference sequence). The CDR3 loop is CAWYIEQGAGGYTF. CDR3 DNA: TGTGCCTGGTACATCGAACAGGGGGCAGGGGGCTACACCTTC. Variable domain in full (rest from reference TRBV30 and TRBJ1-2): SQTIHQWPATLVQPVGSPLSLECTVEGTSNPNLYWYRQAAGRGLQLLFYSVGIGQISSEVPQNLSASRPQDRQFILSSKKLLLSDSGFYLCAWYIEQGAGGYTFGSGTRLTVV.

The CDR3 DNA follows: TGTGCCAGCAGTCGGGGAGGCTTCGGGAACACTGAAGCTTTCTTT. This encodes CASSRGGFGNTEAFF. The chain has TRBV7-2 and TRBJ1-1; unclear D gene. V dropped 6 bases and J dropped 1 base, with 15 bases sitting between them. The CDR3 has 15 amino acids. The V gene's germline CDR1 is SGHTA and CDR2 FQGNSA.

J is TRBJ2-5 and V is TRBV30; a weak D match, TRBD2 (5 bases). This CDR3 contains 12 residues. The germline V gene has CDR1 GTSNPN and CDR2 SVGIG (reference sequence). Between the trimmed V and J ends, which lost 2 bases and 3 bases, there was a span of 7 bases. CDR3 sequence reads: CAWSLREETQYF. CDR3 coding DNA: TGTGCCTGGAGTTTGAGGGAAGAGACCCAGTACTTC.

The chain combines TRBV13 with TRBJ1-1; 7 bases match TRBD1. The trim removed 6 bases at V and 1 base at J, leaving 5 bases unmatched. This CDR3 has 14 amino acids. Germline V gene sequence: CDR1 PRHDT, CDR2 FYEKMQ (reference sequence). The CDR3 sequence: CASRAGQRNTEAFF. Here the CDR3 DNA reads TGTGCCAGCAGGGCGGGACAGCGGAACACTGAAGCTTTCTTT.

J is TRBJ2-4 and V is TRBV7-6, with D perhaps matching TRBD1 (5 bases). The CDR3 has 16 residues. In germline, CDR1 is SGHVS, CDR2 FNYEAQ. V lost 3 bases, J lost 1 base, and 13 bases lay in between. CDR3 DNA: TGTGCCAGCAGCTTGGGGCGCCGAGCGGCCAAAAACATTCAGTACTTC. Its protein product is CASSLGRRAAKNIQYF.

Written as DNA, the CDR3 is TGTGCCAGCAGTTTAGACGGGACAGGGGGTGAAGCTTTCTTT. Protein: CASSLDGTGGEAFF. The chain joins TRBV27 to TRBJ1-1; 11 bases align to TRBD1. Trimming at V came to 2 bases and at J to 7 bases, leaving 3 bases not matched to a gene. CDR1 is MNHEY and CDR2 is SMNVEV in the germline V gene (reference sequence). The CDR3 is made up of 14 amino acids.

The genes are TRBV9 and TRBJ2-7, with 8 bases identical to TRBD2. The J segment lost 6 bases and the V segment lost 0 bases, leaving 11 bases of the junction unmatched. This CDR3 contains 16 residues. Germline CDR1 reads SGDLS; CDR2 reads YYNGEE. CDR3 region: CASSVGGSGRPSEQYF. CDR3 DNA sequence: TGTGCCAGCAGCGTAGGCGGGAGCGGGAGACCTTCCGAGCAGTACTTC. Full variable domain (missing parts from reference TRBV9 and TRBJ2-7): DSGVTQTPKHLITATGQRVTLRCSPRSGDLSVYWYQQSLDQGLQFLIQYYNGEERAKGNILERFSAQQFPDLHSELNLSSLELGDSALYFCASSVGGSGRPSEQYFGPGTRLTVT.

This chain joins TRBV5-4 and TRBJ1-2; TRBD1 is a possible D gene (6 bases). Looked up from germline, CDR1 is SGHNT and CDR2 is YYREEE (reference sequence). CDR3 length: 14 amino acids. Trimming shortened V by 6 bases and J by 3 bases, and 15 bases separated the two germline ends. The CDR3 DNA follows: TGTGCCAGCACCCCCTGGACAGACCACTATGGCTACACCTTC. Amino acids: CASTPWTDHYGYTF. The full variable domain, completed using reference TRBV5-4 and TRBJ1-2, is ETGVTQSPTHLIKTRGQQVTLRCSSQSGHNTVSWYQQALGQGPQFIFQYYREEENGRGNFPPRFSGLQFPNYSSELNVNALELDDSALYLCASTPWTDHYGYTFGSGTRLTVV.